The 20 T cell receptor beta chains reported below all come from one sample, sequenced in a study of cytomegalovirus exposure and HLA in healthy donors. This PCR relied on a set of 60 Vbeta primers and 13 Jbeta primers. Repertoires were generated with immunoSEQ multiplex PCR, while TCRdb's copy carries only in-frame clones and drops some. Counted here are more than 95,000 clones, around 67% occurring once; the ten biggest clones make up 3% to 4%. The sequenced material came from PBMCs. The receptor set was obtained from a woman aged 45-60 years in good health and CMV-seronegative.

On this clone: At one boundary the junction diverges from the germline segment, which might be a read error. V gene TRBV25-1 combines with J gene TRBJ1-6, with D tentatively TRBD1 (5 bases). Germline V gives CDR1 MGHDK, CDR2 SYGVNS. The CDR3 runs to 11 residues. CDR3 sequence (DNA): TGTGCCTGCAGTCCCGGGACTTACCTCCACTTT. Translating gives CACSPGTYLHF. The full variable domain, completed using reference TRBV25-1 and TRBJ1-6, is EADIYQTPRYLVIGTGKKITLECSQTMGHDKMYWYQQDPGMELHLIHYSYGVNSTEKGDLSSESTVSRIRTEHFPLTLESARPSHTSQYLCACSPGTYLHFGNGTRLTVT.

CDR3 nucleotide sequence: TGTGCCAGCAGTTTGGCTAGCGGGAGCTACGAGCAGTACTTC. Encoded protein: CASSLASGSYEQYF. The rearrangement uses TRBV28 and TRBJ2-7; TRBD2 aligns across 10 bases. Germline-derived CDR1 and CDR2 are MDHEN and SYDVKM. CDR3 length equals 14 residues. Trimming took 3 bases from V and 3 from J; bases not matched to a gene: 2.

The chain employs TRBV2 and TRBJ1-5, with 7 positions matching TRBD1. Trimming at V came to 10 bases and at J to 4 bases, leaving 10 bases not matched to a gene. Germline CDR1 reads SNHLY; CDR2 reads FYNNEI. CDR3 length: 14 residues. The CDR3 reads CANSDRARNQPQHF. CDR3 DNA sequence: TGTGCCAACAGCGACAGGGCACGAAATCAGCCCCAGCATTTT.

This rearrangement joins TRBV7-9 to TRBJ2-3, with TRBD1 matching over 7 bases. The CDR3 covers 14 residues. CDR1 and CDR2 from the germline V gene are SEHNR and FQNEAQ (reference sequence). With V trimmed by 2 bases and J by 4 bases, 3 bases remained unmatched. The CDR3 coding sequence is TGTGCCAGCAGCTTAAGGGGGCAGTCAGATACGCAGTATTTT. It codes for CASSLRGQSDTQYF.

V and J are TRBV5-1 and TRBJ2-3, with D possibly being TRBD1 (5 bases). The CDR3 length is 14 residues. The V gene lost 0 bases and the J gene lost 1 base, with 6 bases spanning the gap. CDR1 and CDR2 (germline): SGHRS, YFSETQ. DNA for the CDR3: TGCGCCAGCAGCTTGGGACAGCGCACAGATACGCAGTATTTT. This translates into CASSLGQRTDTQYF.

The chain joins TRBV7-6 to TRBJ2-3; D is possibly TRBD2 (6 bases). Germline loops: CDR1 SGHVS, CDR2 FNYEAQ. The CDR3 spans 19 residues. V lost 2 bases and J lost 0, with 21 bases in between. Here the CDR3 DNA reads TGTGCCAGCAGCTTAATATCCTGGGGCGGGGAGACTAGCACAGATACGCAGTATTTT. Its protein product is CASSLISWGGETSTDTQYF.

Written as DNA, the CDR3 is TGTGCCAGCAGCTTTAGAGCGAATGAAAAACTGTTTTTT. This codes for CASSFRANEKLFF. The chain has TRBV5-4 and TRBJ1-4; D remains ambiguous. Trimming removed 2 bases from V and 5 bases from J, with 7 bases in between. The CDR3 loop spans 13 amino acids. Germline V lookup: CDR1 SGHNT, CDR2 YYREEE (reference sequence).

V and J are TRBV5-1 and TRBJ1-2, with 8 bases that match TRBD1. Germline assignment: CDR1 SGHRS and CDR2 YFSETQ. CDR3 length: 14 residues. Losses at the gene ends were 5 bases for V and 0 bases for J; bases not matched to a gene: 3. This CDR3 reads CASREGQANYGYTF. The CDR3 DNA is TGCGCCAGCAGGGAGGGACAGGCTAACTATGGCTACACCTTC.

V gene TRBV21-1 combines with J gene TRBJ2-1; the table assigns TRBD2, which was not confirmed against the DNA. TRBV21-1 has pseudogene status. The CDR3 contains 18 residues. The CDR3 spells CASSDQRGGTDYYNEQFF. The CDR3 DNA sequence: TGTGCCAGCAGCGATCAACGGGGGGGGACAGACTATTACAATGAGCAGTTCTTC.

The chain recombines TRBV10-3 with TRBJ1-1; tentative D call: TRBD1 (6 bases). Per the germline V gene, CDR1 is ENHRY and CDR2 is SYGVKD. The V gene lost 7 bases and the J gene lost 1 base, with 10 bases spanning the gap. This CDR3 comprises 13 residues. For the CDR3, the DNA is TGTGCCATCACCCAACAGGGGAACACTGAAGCTTTCTTT. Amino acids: CAITQQGNTEAFF.

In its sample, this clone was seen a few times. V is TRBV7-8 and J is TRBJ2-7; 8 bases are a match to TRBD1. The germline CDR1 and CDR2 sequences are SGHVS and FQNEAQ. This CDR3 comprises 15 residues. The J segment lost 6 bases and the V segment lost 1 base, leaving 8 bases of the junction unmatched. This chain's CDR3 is CASSLVGTGPFEQYF. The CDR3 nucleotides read TGTGCCAGCAGCTTAGTAGGGACAGGCCCCTTCGAGCAGTACTTC.

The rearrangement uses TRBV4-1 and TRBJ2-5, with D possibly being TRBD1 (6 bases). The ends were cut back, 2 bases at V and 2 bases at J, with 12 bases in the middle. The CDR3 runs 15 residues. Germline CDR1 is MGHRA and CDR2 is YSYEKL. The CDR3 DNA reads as TGCGCCAGCAGCCAATCGGGGCAGGGGCAAGAGACCCAGTACTTC. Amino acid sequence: CASSQSGQGQETQYF.

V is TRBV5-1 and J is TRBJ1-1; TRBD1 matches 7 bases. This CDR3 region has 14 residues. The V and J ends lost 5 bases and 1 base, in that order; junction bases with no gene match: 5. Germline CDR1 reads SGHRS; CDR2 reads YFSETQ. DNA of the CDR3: TGCGCCAGCAGAACACAGGGGCGGAACACTGAAGCTTTCTTT. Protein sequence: CASRTQGRNTEAFF.

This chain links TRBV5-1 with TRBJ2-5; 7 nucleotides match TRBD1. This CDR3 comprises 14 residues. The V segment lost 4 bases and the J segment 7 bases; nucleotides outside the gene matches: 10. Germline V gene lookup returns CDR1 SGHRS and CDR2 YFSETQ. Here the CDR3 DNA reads TGCGCCAGCAGCCCGGACAGGCCGGGTGGGACCCAGTACTTC. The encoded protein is CASSPDRPGGTQYF.

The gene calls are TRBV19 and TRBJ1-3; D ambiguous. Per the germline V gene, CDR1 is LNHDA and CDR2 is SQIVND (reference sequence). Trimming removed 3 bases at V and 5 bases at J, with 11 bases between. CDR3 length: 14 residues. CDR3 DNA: TGTGCCAGTAGTATGGGAGTTTTGAGAAACACCATATATTTT. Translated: CASSMGVLRNTIYF.

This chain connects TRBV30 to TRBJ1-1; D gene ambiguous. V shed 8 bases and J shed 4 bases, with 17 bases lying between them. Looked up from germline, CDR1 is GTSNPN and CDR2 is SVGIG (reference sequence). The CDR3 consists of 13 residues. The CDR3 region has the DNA TGTGCCCGCACCGGGATCGAAGGCACTGAAGCTTTCTTT. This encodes CARTGIEGTEAFF. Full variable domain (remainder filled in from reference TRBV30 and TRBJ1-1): SQTIHQWPATLVQPVGSPLSLECTVEGTSNPNLYWYRQAAGRGLQLLFYSVGIGQISSEVPQNLSASRPQDRQFILSSKKLLLSDSGFYLCARTGIEGTEAFFGQGTRLTVV.

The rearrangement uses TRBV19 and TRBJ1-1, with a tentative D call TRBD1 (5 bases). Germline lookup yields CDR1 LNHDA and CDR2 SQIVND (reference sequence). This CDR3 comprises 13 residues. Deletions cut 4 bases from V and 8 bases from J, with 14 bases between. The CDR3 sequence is CASSTQSGGEAFF. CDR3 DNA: TGTGCCAGTAGTACTCAAAGCGGGGGGGAAGCTTTCTTT.

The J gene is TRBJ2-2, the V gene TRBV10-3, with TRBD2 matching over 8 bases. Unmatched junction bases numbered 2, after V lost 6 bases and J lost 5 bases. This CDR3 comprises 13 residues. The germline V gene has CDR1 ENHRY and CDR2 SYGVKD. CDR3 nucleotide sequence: TGTGCCATCAGGCGGGGGGCGACCGGGGAGCTGTTTTTT. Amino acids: CAIRRGATGELFF.

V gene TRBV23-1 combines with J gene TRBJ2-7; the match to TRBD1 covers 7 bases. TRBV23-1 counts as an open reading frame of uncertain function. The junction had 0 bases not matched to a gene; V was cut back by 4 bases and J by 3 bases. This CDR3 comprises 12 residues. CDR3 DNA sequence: TGCGCCAGCAGTCGGGACAGCTACGAGCAGTACTTC. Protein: CASSRDSYEQYF.

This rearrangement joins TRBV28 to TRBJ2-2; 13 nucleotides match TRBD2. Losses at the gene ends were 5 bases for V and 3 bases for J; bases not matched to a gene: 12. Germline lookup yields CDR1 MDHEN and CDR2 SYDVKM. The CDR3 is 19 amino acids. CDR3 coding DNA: TGTGCCAGCAGTCCTCCCCTACTAGCGGGAGGGCCCGACACCGGGGAGCTGTTTTTT. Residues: CASSPPLLAGGPDTGELFF. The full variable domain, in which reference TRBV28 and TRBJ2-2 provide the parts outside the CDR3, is DVKVTQSSRYLVKRTGEKVFLECVQDMDHENMFWYRQDPGLGLRLIYFSYDVKMKEKGDIPEGYSVSREKKERFSLILESASTNQTSMYLCASSPPLLAGGPDTGELFFGEGSRLTVL.